This TCR beta chain comes out of a study of cytomegalovirus exposure and HLA in healthy donors. Whole-study findings and limits: A likely sequencing artifact accounted for one observed cluster of highly shared sequence variants. Investigators reported around 150 TCR beta chains as tied to cytomegalovirus.

A multiplex PCR was run with 60 Vbeta primers and 13 Jbeta primers. Here immunoSEQ multiplex PCR was the method, and the copy in TCRdb shows in-frame clones only, minus some. In the table there are about 140,000 clones, over 60% of which are singletons. Trimming left V 8 bases short and J 0 bases short, with 16 bases between. CDR1 and CDR2 (germline): MDHEN, SYDVKM. The CDR3 has 16 amino acids. Comment on this clone: The antigen is unknown.

J is TRBJ1-4 and V is TRBV28, with a weak D call TRBD1 (5 bases). This clonotype was obtained from a woman aged 55-75 years in good health and CMV-seronegative. Source material: PBMCs. As DNA, the CDR3 is TGTGCCAGCGGAAACGGGGGGTTCGCAACTAATGAAAAACTGTTTTTT. It yields the protein CASGNGGFATNEKLFF.